This T cell receptor beta chain is drawn from a study of blood T cell repertoires in COVID-19 (TCRdb year 2020). With regard to the full study: The collaborator samples originated in the United States, Italy and Spain and spanned the acute and convalescent phases of COVID-19. The prospective study material was composed of cDNA or gDNA derived from T cells, B-cell-depleted T cells, or PBMCs. The samples were drawn from the first 160 participants of the ongoing ImmuneRACE study and from 1,200 or so subjects provided by 6 global collaborators. Where available, HLA class I and class II types were obtained from metadata supplied by the sample provider rather than from assay-based typing. A freely available public database, intended as a resource for researchers studying the immune response to SARS-CoV-2, is where the repertoires were released. Sample metadata almost always included a de-identified subject ID, COVID-19 status, age in years and sex. The dataset comprised deeply sampled blood TCRbeta repertoires from subjects exposed to, actively infected with, or recovered from COVID-19. Study-wide conclusions, independent of this receptor: Clinical and demographic metadata were provided uncurated, with the amount varying by source and participant.

TCRbeta CDR3 regions were amplified from genomic DNA by means of the immunoSEQ Assay, a bias-controlled multiplex PCR. The original pipeline was this. Within the assay, amplification of reference gene primers was used to estimate how many nucleated cells each sample contained. Sequence reads were collapsed and filtered to measure the absolute abundance of every unique TCRbeta CDR3 rearrangement. For each sample, productive Simpson clonality was calculated as the square root of Simpson's diversity index across productive rearrangements. TCRdb provides this immuneACCESS table in a form limited to in-frame rearrangements. Some clones are lacking; in checked studies, under half of them reflect an unresolved V gene, and why the rest are absent is not known. From that table come the V and J calls and clone size; the DNA was used to work out D and trimming. Within this sample are about 200,000 clones, with almost 85% of them counted one time only. Together, the top ten hold approximately 12% of the sample.

On this clone: Its antigen target is currently unknown. Base qualities were left out, and no much larger clone turns up one base away.

Whole blood was collected in K2EDTA tubes by collaborating institutions according to the institutions' own protocols. For TCRbeta analysis, collaborators shipped samples as frozen whole blood, isolated PBMCs, or DNA extracted from either of those sample types. For this chain, trimming is 4 bases at the V end and 3 bases at the J end, and the number of junction bases without a gene match is 3. Reading the germline V gene (reference sequence) gives CDR1 LNHDA and CDR2 SQIVND. Counted from cysteine to phenylalanine, this CDR3 has 16 amino acids. Only CDR3 DNA is held: 48 bases, read in frame from base 1.

The sequencing input was peripheral blood. The clonotype was recovered from a woman aged 40 to 50 with acute or convalescent COVID-19. This chain is built from TRBV19 and TRBJ2-6; a stretch of 10 junction bases matches TRBD2. The bases read TGTGCCAGTAGTACACTAGCGGGAAGTGGGGCCAACGTCCTGACTTTC. Protein translation: CASSTLAGSGANVLTF.